This T cell receptor (beta chain) was sequenced in a study of T-cell reconstitution after alpha-beta-depleted transplantation in children. V lost 5 bases, J lost 6 bases, and 10 bases stayed unmatched. Germline V gene sequence: CDR1 MGHDK, CDR2 SYGVNS. This CDR3 is 15 amino acids long. Preparation of the TCRbeta library was carried out with unique molecular identifiers. TCRdb ran MiXCR on the PCR reads and lists one entry per CDR3 protein. Of about 540,000 distinct CDR3 sequences in the sample, over 25% are singletons; the top ten hold 35% to 40%. The chain has TRBV25-1 and TRBJ2-1; 7 bases agree with TRBD2. Material: PBMCs, obtained before TCRalphabeta/CD19-depleted stem cell transplant. This TCR was recovered from a boy younger than two with Wiskott-Aldrich syndrome, due to receive a stem cell transplant. The CDR3 coding sequence is TGTGCCAGCAGTCTCCGAGTAGCGGGTCGCAATGAGCAGTTCTTC. Translated: CASSLRVAGRNEQFF. The whole variable domain, filled in from reference TRBV25-1 and TRBJ2-1, reads EADIYQTPRYLVIGTGKKITLECSQTMGHDKMYWYQQDPGMELHLIHYSYGVNSTEKGDLSSESTVSRIRTEHFPLTLESARPSHTSQYLCASSLRVAGRNEQFFGPGTRLTVL.